This entry concerns a single TCR beta chain. Antigen unknown. This sample is part of a study of radiation and T cells in renal cell carcinoma. The study, taken as a whole, reports: Pretreatment tumor biopsies were lacking, so baseline clonotypes are unknown.

This CDR3 is 13 amino acids long. V was pared by 6 bases and J by 2 bases, with 10 bases between. The germline V gene encodes CDR1 MNHEY and CDR2 SVGAGI. Described time point: blood 2 weeks post-SBRT. Treatment described: 15 Gy SBRT to primary tumor, nephrectomy 4 weeks later. Profiled with immunoSEQ multiplex PCR; TCRdb holds only in-frame clones, not every one. The sample shows tens of thousands of clones, approximately 86% of them seen only once. The rearrangement joins TRBV6-5 to TRBJ2-5, with D possibly matching TRBD1 (6 bases). This clonotype originated in a woman between 50 and 59 years old with renal cell carcinoma. Here the sequenced sample was blood, taken from a patient whose treatment included radiotherapy and nephrectomy. CDR3 sequence reads: CASRQGYQETQYF. CDR3 DNA: TGTGCCAGCAGGCAGGGGTATCAAGAGACCCAGTACTTC.